The clone carrying this T cell receptor beta chain turned up a few times. The antigen is unknown. This sample stems from a study of T cells in Graves' hyperthyroidism and ophthalmopathy. Study results and caveats: Most thyroid clonotypes that were expanded above 0.001 also turned up in blood.

The CDR3 is 16 residues long. Germline V gene sequence: CDR1 MDHEN, CDR2 SYDVKM. The ends lost 4 bases at V and 6 bases at J; junction bases unmatched: 11. TCR beta CDR3 region amplification was performed from RNA transcripts. HTBI primers drove first-round RT-PCR of the TCR CDR3. TCRdb re-analysed the multiplex PCR reads in MiXCR, keeping a single row per CDR3 protein. The sample includes fewer than 450,000 distinct CDR3 sequences, more than 13% of them seen just once. The chain carries TRBV28 and TRBJ2-3; 9 bases map to TRBD2. The sequenced sample consisted of blood. The source is a man in his forties or fifties with Graves' ophthalmopathy. CDR3 amino acids: CASSSPGGRAPDTQYF. CDR3 coding DNA: TGTGCCAGCAGTTCGCCGGGCGGGAGGGCCCCCGATACGCAGTATTTT.